This note documents a single T cell receptor (beta chain) sequence. This CDR3 is built from 13 residues. Per the germline V gene, CDR1 is SQVTM and CDR2 is ANQGSEA. V was trimmed by 3 bases and J by 5 bases, leaving 13 bases between them. The data derive from a study of T cell repertoires in cytomegalovirus infection. TCRdb itself ran the reads through MiXCR, one entry per CDR3 protein. The repertoire includes about 130,000 distinct CDR3 sequences, roughly 9% of them detected once, and 10% sits in the top ten. The chain has TRBV29-1 and TRBJ1-1; D unresolved. The source material was PBMCs. This TCR came from a human donor in good health (CMV status not recorded). Some clones in this sample may be carry-over from other donors' samples. CDR3 DNA: TGCAGCGTTGAGGCCGATCGGTGGACTGAAGCTTTCTTT. The encoded protein is CSVEADRWTEAFF.